Detailed here is one TCR beta chain. Its antigen is still unknown. Patients chosen for sequencing had CD8+CD57+ cells that had expanded, as shown by flow cytometry. The template used for profiling TCR beta VDJ and CDR3 was genomic DNA. TCRdb independently ran MiXCR on the reads; one entry per CDR3 protein. The sample includes some 120,000 distinct CDR3 sequences, 50% to 60% of them seen just once. This entry comes from a study of CD8+CD57+ T cells in acquired aplastic anemia. Study-wide findings and caveats: Controls did not differ significantly from patients in CD8+ Simpson's diversity.

Sequencing was performed on sorted CD4+, CD8+, or CD8+CD57+ T cells (not recorded which) from PBMCs. The source is a human donor with aplastic anemia.

The DNA for the CDR3 is TGTGCCAGCAGCTTCGACAGTGGCAATCAGCCCCAGCATTTT. Its protein is CASSFDSGNQPQHF. The V and J genes are TRBV7-2 and TRBJ1-5; the D gene is possibly TRBD1 (5 bases). The length of the CDR3 is 14 residues. CDR1 SGHTA and CDR2 FQGNSA come from the germline V gene. Trimming shortened V by 3 bases and J by 2 bases, and 8 bases separated the two germline ends.